This T cell receptor (beta chain) is drawn from a study of blood T cell repertoires in COVID-19. Study at large: In each case, the material was cDNA or gDNA derived from T cells, B-cell-depleted T cells, or PBMCs.

Produced via immunoSEQ multiplex PCR; TCRdb's table is partial and in-frame only. In the table there are over 90,000 clones, about 88% of which are singletons. Germline V gene sequence: CDR1 SGDLS, CDR2 YYNGEE. This CDR3 is 15 amino acids long. Trimming left V 1 base short and J 7 bases short, with 12 bases between. The chain employs TRBV9 and TRBJ1-6; no reliable D call. The receptor was isolated from a man older than 75 with acute or convalescent COVID-19. Sequencing input: peripheral blood. The CDR3 protein is CASSVSSTVNSPLHF. The CDR3 bases are TGTGCCAGCAGCGTATCAAGCACAGTCAATTCACCCCTCCACTTT.